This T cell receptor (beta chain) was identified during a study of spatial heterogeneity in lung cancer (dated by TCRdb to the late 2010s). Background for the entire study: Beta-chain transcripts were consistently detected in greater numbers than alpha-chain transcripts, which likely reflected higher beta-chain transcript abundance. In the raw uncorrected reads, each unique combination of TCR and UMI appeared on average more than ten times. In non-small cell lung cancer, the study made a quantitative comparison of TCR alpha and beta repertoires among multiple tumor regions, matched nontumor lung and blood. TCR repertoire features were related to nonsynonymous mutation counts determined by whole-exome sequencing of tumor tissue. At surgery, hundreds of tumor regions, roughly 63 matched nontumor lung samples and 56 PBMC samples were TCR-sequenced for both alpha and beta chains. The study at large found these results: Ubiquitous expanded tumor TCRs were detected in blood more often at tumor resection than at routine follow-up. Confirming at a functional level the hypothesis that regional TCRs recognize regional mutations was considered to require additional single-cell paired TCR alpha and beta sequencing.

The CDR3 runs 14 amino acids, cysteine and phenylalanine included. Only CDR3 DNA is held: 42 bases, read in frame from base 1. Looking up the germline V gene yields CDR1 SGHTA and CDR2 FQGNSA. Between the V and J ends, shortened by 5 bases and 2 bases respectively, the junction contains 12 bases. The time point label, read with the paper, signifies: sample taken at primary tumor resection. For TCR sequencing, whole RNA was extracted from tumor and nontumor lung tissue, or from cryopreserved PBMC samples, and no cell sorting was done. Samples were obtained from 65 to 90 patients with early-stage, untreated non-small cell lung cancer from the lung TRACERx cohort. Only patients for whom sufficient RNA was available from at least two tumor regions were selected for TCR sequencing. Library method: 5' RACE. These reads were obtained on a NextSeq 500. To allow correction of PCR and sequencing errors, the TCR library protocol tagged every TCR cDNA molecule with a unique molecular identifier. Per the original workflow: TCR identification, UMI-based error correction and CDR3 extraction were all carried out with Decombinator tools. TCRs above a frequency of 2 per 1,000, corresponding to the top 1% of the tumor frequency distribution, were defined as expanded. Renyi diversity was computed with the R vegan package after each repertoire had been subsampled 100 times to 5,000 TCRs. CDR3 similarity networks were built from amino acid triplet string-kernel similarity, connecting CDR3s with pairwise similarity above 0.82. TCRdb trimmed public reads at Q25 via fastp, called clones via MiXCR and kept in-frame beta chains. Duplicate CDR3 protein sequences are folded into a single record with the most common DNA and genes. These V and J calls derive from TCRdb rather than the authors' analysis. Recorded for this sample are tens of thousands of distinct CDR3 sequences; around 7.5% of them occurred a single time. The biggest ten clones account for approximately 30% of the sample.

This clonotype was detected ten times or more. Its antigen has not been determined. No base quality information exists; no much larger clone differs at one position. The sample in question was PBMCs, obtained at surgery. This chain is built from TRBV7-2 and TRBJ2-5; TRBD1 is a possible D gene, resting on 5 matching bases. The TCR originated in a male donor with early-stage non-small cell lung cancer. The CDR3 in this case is CASSNNRRQETQYF. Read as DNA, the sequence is TGTGCCAGCAGCAACAACAGGAGACAAGAGACCCAGTACTTC.